The 26 T cell receptor beta chains presented below share a single source sample, sequenced in a study of T cells after yellow fever vaccination. TCRdb analysed the 5' RACE reads with MiXCR anew, one entry per CDR3 protein. The sample records hundreds of thousands of distinct CDR3 sequences, 12% being singletons. The specimen was PBMCs, collected on the day of the yellow fever booster vaccination. Receptor source: a man aged 30 to 39 who received the YFV17D yellow fever vaccine.

CDR3 nucleotide sequence: TGCGCCAGCAGCTTAGGAGTGGGAGGGGAAGAGACCCAGTACTTC. Translating gives CASSLGVGGEETQYF. This chain uses TRBV5-1 with TRBJ2-5, with 7 bases identical to TRBD2. With V trimmed by 2 bases and J by 3 bases, 7 bases remained unmatched. This CDR3 is built from 15 residues. Germline loops: CDR1 SGHRS, CDR2 YFSETQ.

This clonotype has more than one count but fewer than ten. The rearrangement uses TRBV18 and TRBJ2-3, with TRBD1 as a possible D gene (5 bases). This CDR3 is built from 15 residues. Germline V gene data show CDR1 as KGHSH and CDR2 as LQKENI. The V end lost 5 bases, the J end lost 6 bases, and 18 bases lay between the germline ends. The CDR3 region has the DNA TGTGCCAGCTCATCTATTATACAGGATGCGGATACGCAGTATTTT. It translates to CASSSIIQDADTQYF.

A few counts support this clonotype. The V and J genes are TRBV4-1 and TRBJ2-7; 8 nucleotides match TRBD1. J was trimmed by 2 bases and V by 1 base; bases with no gene match: 4. CDR3 size: 15 residues. Looked up from germline, CDR1 is MGHRA and CDR2 is YSYEKL. The CDR3 nucleotides read TGCGCCAGCAGCCAAGTTCCAGGGGGCACCTACGAGCAGTACTTC. Protein product: CASSQVPGGTYEQYF.

This clonotype was seen only a few times. The chain joins TRBV7-2 to TRBJ1-5; D is possibly TRBD1 (5 bases). Looked up from germline, CDR1 is SGHTA and CDR2 is FQGNSA. Trimming shortened V by 2 bases and J by 8 bases, and 13 bases separated the two germline ends. CDR3 length equals 14 residues. CDR3 residues: CASSLSRGAEPQHF. The CDR3 DNA reads TGTGCCAGCAGCTTATCGAGGGGCGCAGAGCCCCAGCATTTT.

There are a few counts of this clonotype. CDR3 sequence (DNA): TGCAGCGTTGGAAAGCGGGAAAACATTCAGTACTTC. Translating gives CSVGKRENIQYF. The J gene is TRBJ2-4, the V gene TRBV29-1; TRBD2 is a possible D gene (6 bases). Germline CDR1 is SQVTM and CDR2 is ANQGSEA. Deletions cut 4 bases from V and 5 bases from J, with 9 bases between. The CDR3 covers 12 residues.

The V gene is TRBV29-1, the J gene TRBJ1-1; D may be TRBD1 (5 bases). The CDR3 is 12 amino acids. The V gene's germline CDR1 is SQVTM and CDR2 ANQGSEA. Trimming removed 0 bases from V and 8 bases from J, with 10 bases in between. The CDR3 is CSVEDVGAEAFF. As DNA, the CDR3 is TGCAGCGTTGAAGATGTAGGGGCAGAAGCTTTCTTT.

This clonotype was recorded a few times. The CDR3 loop is CASSLSETGAEQYF. CDR3 bases: TGTGCCAGCAGTTTATCCGAGACAGGGGCCGAGCAGTACTTC. This rearrangement joins TRBV27 to TRBJ2-7, with 8 bases matching TRBD1. This CDR3 contains 14 residues. Germline V gene data show CDR1 as MNHEY and CDR2 as SMNVEV (reference sequence). The V gene end was trimmed by 0 bases and the J gene end by 6 bases; junction bases not matched to a gene: 4.

The J gene is TRBJ2-1, the V gene TRBV12-5; 8 nucleotides align to TRBD1. With V trimmed by 3 bases and J by 2 bases, 12 bases remained unmatched. The CDR3 is 18 residues long. Germline V gives CDR1 LGHNT, CDR2 FRNRAP. The CDR3 sequence: CASGFRDRPFITYNEQFF. CDR3 in DNA: TGTGCTAGTGGTTTCCGGGACAGGCCCTTCATTACCTACAATGAGCAGTTCTTC.

This clonotype showed up just a few times. V is TRBV18 and J is TRBJ2-7; 11 bases are a match to TRBD1. Trimming cost V 3 bases and J 6 bases; bases outside gene matches: 7. This CDR3 has 15 amino acids. The germline V gene has CDR1 KGHSH and CDR2 LQKENI. The CDR3 region is CASSPGTGGQSEQYF. In nucleotides, the CDR3 is TGTGCCAGCTCACCGGGGACAGGGGGGCAGTCCGAGCAGTACTTC.

In its sample, this clonotype was seen a few times. The J gene is TRBJ2-5, the V gene TRBV24-1; D possibly matches TRBD1 or TRBD2 (5 bases each). The CDR3 covers 15 residues. CDR1 is KGHDR and CDR2 is SFDVKD in the germline V gene. V lost 2 bases and J 1 base, leaving 10 bases between the germline ends. The CDR3, as DNA: TGTGCCACCAGTGATTGGGACGGGACCCAAGAGACCCAGTACTTC. Amino acid sequence: CATSDWDGTQETQYF.

This clonotype was observed a few times. The genes are TRBV18 and TRBJ2-6; TRBD1 might be the D (6 bases). V was pared by 5 bases and J by 0 bases, with 17 bases between. This CDR3 contains 18 residues. Per germline, CDR1 KGHSH and CDR2 LQKENI. CDR3 loop: CASSSDGTWYSGANVLTF. CDR3 in DNA: TGTGCCAGCTCATCGGACGGGACATGGTACTCTGGGGCCAACGTCCTGACTTTC.

CDR3 in amino acids: CASSLERGWNEQFF. The CDR3 DNA follows: TGTGCCAGCAGCTTAGAGCGGGGTTGGAATGAGCAGTTCTTC. The chain has TRBV7-2 and TRBJ2-1; 7 bases line up with TRBD2. CDR1 and CDR2 from the germline V gene are SGHTA and FQGNSA. The CDR3 covers 14 residues. Unmatched junction bases numbered 4, after V lost 1 base and J lost 7 bases.

The chain couples TRBV30 to TRBJ1-3; perhaps TRBD1 as D (5 bases). Germline assignment: CDR1 GTSNPN and CDR2 SVGIG (reference sequence). Between the trimmed V and J ends, which lost 4 bases and 0 bases, there was a span of 10 bases. The CDR3 has 14 residues. CDR3 in amino acids: CAWNTGYSGNTIYF. Written as DNA, the CDR3 is TGTGCCTGGAATACAGGCTACTCTGGAAACACCATATATTTT.

This clonotype occurred a few times. The V and J genes are TRBV5-1 and TRBJ2-3, with D tentatively TRBD1 or TRBD2 (5 bases each). V lost 7 bases, J lost 3 bases, and 18 bases lay in between. CDR1 is SGHRS, CDR2 YFSETQ, per germline. This CDR3 region has 15 residues. CDR3 sequence (DNA): TGCGCCAGCCGTCCCCCGGGGCGCATAACAGATACGCAGTATTTT. Encoded protein: CASRPPGRITDTQYF.

This clonotype was counted many times. The V gene is TRBV20-1, the J gene TRBJ2-7, with TRBD2 as a possible D gene (5 bases). The germline V gene has CDR1 DFQATT and CDR2 SNEGSKA (reference sequence). V was trimmed by 7 bases and J by 3 bases, leaving 10 bases between them. This CDR3 region has 11 residues. The CDR3 nucleotides are TGCAGTGGTAGTAGCGTCTACGAGCAGTACTTC. It encodes CSGSSVYEQYF.

Concerning this clonotype: One junction end disagrees with the germline gene, perhaps due to a read error. The chain carries TRBV19 and TRBJ2-1, with D perhaps matching TRBD1 or TRBD2 (6 bases each). There are 12 residues in the CDR3. Germline CDR1 and CDR2: LNHDA and SQIVND (reference sequence). The CDR3 DNA reads TGTGCCAGTCGAGGGGGGTACAGTGAGCAGTTCTTC. The encoded protein is CASRGGYSEQFF.

J is TRBJ1-5 and V is TRBV28; possibly TRBD1 for D (5 bases). The V gene's germline CDR1 is MDHEN and CDR2 SYDVKM. CDR3 length: 14 amino acids. V was trimmed by 5 bases and J by 5 bases, leaving 13 bases between them. CDR3 sequence (DNA): TGTGCCAGCAGTCAGGGTTCGTTCCATCAGCCCCAGCATTTT. Encoded protein: CASSQGSFHQPQHF.

This clonotype was detected ten times or more. The genes are TRBV5-1 and TRBJ2-1; 16 bases align to TRBD2. The CDR3 covers 20 residues. The V and J ends lost 0 bases and 5 bases, in that order; junction bases with no gene match: 11. Germline values: CDR1 SGHRS, CDR2 YFSETQ. The DNA for the CDR3 is TGCGCCAGCAGCTTGGCCCTACCCGGGACTAGCGGGAGGGCCAACAATGAGCAGTTCTTC. This encodes CASSLALPGTSGRANNEQFF.

The chain's CDR3 is CATSDLRQGGGYTF. DNA of the CDR3: TGTGCCACCAGTGATTTACGACAGGGCGGTGGCTACACCTTC. This sequence joins TRBV24-1 and TRBJ1-2, with 7 bases aligning to TRBD1. CDR3 length: 14 residues. V was pared by 1 base and J by 7 bases, with 5 bases of the junction left unmatched. Germline CDR1 and CDR2: KGHDR and SFDVKD.

The V and J genes are TRBV10-3 and TRBJ2-7; D possibly matches TRBD1 or TRBD2 (5 bases each). This CDR3 is built from 12 residues. V lost 7 bases and J lost 2, with 9 bases in between. Germline V lookup: CDR1 ENHRY, CDR2 SYGVKD. Written as DNA, the CDR3 is TGTGCCATCATGGGGACGACCTACGAGCAGTACTTC. It specifies CAIMGTTYEQYF.

The genes are TRBV5-1 and TRBJ1-1; 8 bases align to TRBD1. The CDR3 sequence is 15 residues long. J gave up 10 bases and V 0 bases, and 11 bases lay outside the gene matches. CDR1 is SGHRS and CDR2 is YFSETQ in the germline V gene. CDR3 DNA: TGCGCCAGCAGCTTGGACGGGACAGGTGGGGTCGGAGCTTTCTTT. Residues: CASSLDGTGGVGAFF.

This clonotype was counted only a few times. The chain combines TRBV20-1 with TRBJ2-6, with D perhaps TRBD1 (6 bases). From germline, CDR1 is DFQATT and CDR2 SNEGSKA (reference sequence). Trimming took off 3 bases at V and 0 bases at J, with 9 bases between the two ends. There are 15 residues in the CDR3. CDR3: CSARDSDSGANVLTF. The CDR3 DNA is TGCAGTGCTAGGGACAGCGACTCTGGGGCCAACGTCCTGACTTTC.

This clonotype was counted only a few times. The gene calls are TRBV15 and TRBJ1-1; no clear D. Germline V gene sequence: CDR1 LNHNV, CDR2 YYDKDF (reference sequence). Deletions cut 1 base from V and 8 bases from J, with 11 bases between. CDR3 length: 13 residues. DNA of the CDR3: TGTGCCACCAGCAGAGCTCCTCTGCCAGAAGCTTTCTTT. It codes for CATSRAPLPEAFF.

The rearrangement uses TRBV9 and TRBJ1-5, with D possibly matching TRBD1 (6 bases). This CDR3 is built from 15 residues. Trimming cost V 0 bases and J 3 bases, with 10 bases left between them. Germline CDR1 reads SGDLS; CDR2 reads YYNGEE. This CDR3 reads CASSVDQGNNQPQHF. CDR3 DNA sequence: TGTGCCAGCAGCGTAGATCAGGGGAACAATCAGCCCCAGCATTTT.

This clonotype was detected a few times. The genes are TRBV20-1 and TRBJ2-3; D might be TRBD1 (5 bases). Deletions cut 0 bases from V and 2 bases from J, with 12 bases between. CDR3 size: 15 residues. The germline V gene has CDR1 DFQATT and CDR2 SNEGSKA (reference sequence). The DNA of the CDR3 is TGCAGTGCTAGAGATGGACATGATCCCACAGATACGCAGTATTTT. Its translation is CSARDGHDPTDTQYF.

This chain links TRBV20-1 with TRBJ1-1, with TRBD1 as a possible D gene (6 bases). The V and J ends lost 4 bases and 1 base respectively, with 10 bases between them. The CDR3 is 13 residues long. Per the germline V gene, CDR1 is DFQATT and CDR2 is SNEGSKA (reference sequence). DNA of the CDR3: TGCAGTGCTACGACAGGTTCGAACACTGAAGCTTTCTTT. Translated, it gives CSATTGSNTEAFF.